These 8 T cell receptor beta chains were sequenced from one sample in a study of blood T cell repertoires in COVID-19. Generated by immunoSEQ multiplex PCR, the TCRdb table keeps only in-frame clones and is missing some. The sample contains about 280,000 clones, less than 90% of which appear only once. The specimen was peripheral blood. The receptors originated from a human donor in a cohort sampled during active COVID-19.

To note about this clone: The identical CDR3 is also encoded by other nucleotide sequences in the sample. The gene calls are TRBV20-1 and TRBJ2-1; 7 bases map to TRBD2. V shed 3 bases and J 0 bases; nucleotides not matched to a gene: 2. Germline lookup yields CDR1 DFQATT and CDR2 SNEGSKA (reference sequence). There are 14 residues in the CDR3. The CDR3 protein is CSASRGSSYNEQFF. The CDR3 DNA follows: TGCAGTGCTAGTCGCGGGAGCTCCTACAATGAGCAGTTCTTC.

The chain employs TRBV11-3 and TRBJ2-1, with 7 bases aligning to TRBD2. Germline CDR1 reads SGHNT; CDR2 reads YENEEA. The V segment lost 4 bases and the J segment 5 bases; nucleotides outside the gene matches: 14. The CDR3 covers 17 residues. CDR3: CASSWGSGPGENNEQFF. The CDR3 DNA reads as TGTGCCAGCAGCTGGGGTAGCGGGCCTGGAGAAAACAATGAGCAGTTCTTC.

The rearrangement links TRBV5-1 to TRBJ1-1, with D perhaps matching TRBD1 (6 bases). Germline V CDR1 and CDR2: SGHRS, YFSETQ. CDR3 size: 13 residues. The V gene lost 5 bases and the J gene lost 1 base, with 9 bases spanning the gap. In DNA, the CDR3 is TGCGCCAGCAGGAAAGGGGGGAACACTGAAGCTTTCTTT. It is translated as CASRKGGNTEAFF.

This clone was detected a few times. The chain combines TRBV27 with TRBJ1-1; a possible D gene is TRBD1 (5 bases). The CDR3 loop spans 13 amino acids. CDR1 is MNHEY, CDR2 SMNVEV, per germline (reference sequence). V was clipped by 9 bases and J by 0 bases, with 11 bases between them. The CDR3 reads CASKRGLNTEAFF. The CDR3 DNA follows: TGTGCCAGTAAAAGGGGATTGAACACTGAAGCTTTCTTT.

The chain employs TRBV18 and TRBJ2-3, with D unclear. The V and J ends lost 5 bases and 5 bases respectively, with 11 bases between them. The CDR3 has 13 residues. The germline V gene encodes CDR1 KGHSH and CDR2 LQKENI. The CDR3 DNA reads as TGTGCCAGCTCAGACTCGTCCAGAGATACGCAGTATTTT. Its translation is CASSDSSRDTQYF.

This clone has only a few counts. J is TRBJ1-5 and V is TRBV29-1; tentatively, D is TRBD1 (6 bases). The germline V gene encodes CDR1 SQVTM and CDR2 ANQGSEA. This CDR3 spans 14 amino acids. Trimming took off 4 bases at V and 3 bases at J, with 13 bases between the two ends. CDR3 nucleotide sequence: TGCAGCGTTGGGGGTGGGACACCCAATCAGCCCCAGCATTTT. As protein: CSVGGGTPNQPQHF.

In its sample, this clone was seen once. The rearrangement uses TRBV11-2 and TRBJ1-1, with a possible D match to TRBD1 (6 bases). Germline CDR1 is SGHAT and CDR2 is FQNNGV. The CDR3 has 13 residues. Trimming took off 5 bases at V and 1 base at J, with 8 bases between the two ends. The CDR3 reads CASSADRNTEAFF. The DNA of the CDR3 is TGTGCCAGCAGCGCGGACAGGAACACTGAAGCTTTCTTT.

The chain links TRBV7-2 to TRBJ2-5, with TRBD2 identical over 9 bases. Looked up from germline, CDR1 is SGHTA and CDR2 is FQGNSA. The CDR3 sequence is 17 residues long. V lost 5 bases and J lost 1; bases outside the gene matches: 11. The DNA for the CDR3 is TGTGCCAGCAGCCCCCGGGGTAGCGGGAGTTCCCAAGAGACCCAGTACTTC. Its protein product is CASSPRGSGSSQETQYF. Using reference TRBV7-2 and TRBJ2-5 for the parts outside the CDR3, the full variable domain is GAGVSQSPSNKVTEKGKDVELRCDPISGHTALYWYRQSLGQGLEFLIYFQGNSAPDKSGLPSDRFSAERTGGSVSTLTIQRTQQEDSAVYLCASSPRGSGSSQETQYFGPGTRLLVL.